These 16 T cell receptor beta chains were sequenced from one sample in a study of cytomegalovirus exposure and HLA in healthy donors. 13 Jbeta primers and 60 Vbeta primers were used for the PCR. Repertoires were generated with immunoSEQ multiplex PCR, while TCRdb's copy carries only in-frame clones and drops some. The sample comprises 90,000 to 110,000 clones, 83% of which are singletons, and 5% to 6.5% rests with the top ten. The sample taken for sequencing was PBMCs. The origin of the receptors is a young man in good health and CMV-seronegative.

The J gene is TRBJ2-7, the V gene TRBV11-3; TRBD2 might be the D (6 bases). Germline values: CDR1 SGHNT, CDR2 YENEEA. CDR3 length: 13 amino acids. The V gene lost 5 bases and the J gene lost 1 base, with 9 bases spanning the gap. The DNA of the CDR3 is TGTGCCAGCAGCGCGGGACGGTCCTACGAGCAGTACTTC. As protein: CASSAGRSYEQYF.

V is TRBV2 and J is TRBJ2-3; 8 nucleotides line up with TRBD1. Germline CDR1 and CDR2: SNHLY and FYNNEI. The junction had 8 bases not matched to a gene; V was cut back by 7 bases and J by 5 bases. There are 14 residues in the CDR3. CDR3 amino acids: CASNRAGGGDTQYF. DNA for the CDR3: TGTGCCAGCAATAGGGCAGGGGGCGGAGATACGCAGTATTTT.

This clone was seen once. The chain employs TRBV7-3 and TRBJ2-7, with D possibly TRBD1 on 9 matching bases. Trimming removed 5 bases from V and 4 bases from J, with 18 bases in between. The length of the CDR3 is 15 residues. Germline lookup yields CDR1 SGHTA and CDR2 FQGTGA. The DNA for the CDR3 is TGTGCCAGCAGCCCGAGCGGGGGACAGGGATACGAGCAGTACTTC. Translated, it gives CASSPSGGQGYEQYF. Drawing the rest from reference TRBV7-3 and TRBJ2-7, the complete variable domain is GAGVSQTPSNKVTEKGKYVELRCDPISGHTALYWYRQSLGQGPEFLIYFQGTGAADDSGLPNDRFFAVRPEGSVSTLKIQRTERGDSAVYLCASSPSGGQGYEQYFGPGTRLTVT.

This clone was recorded only once. The chain links TRBV28 to TRBJ1-1; tentative D call: TRBD1 (5 bases). V dropped 7 bases and J dropped 3 bases, with 18 bases sitting between them. Germline V gene lookup returns CDR1 MDHEN and CDR2 SYDVKM. CDR3 size: 15 residues. Written as DNA, the CDR3 is TGTGCCAGCATCACGGGGGGGGGAATGGACACTGAAGCTTTCTTT. Amino acids: CASITGGGMDTEAFF.

In this sample, this clone turned up a few times. The genes are TRBV4-1 and TRBJ2-7; D may be TRBD2 (6 bases). The germline V gene has CDR1 MGHRA and CDR2 YSYEKL. CDR3 length equals 18 residues. With 0 bases removed from V and 4 bases from J, the gap between germline ends came to 22 bases. The CDR3 DNA is TGCGCCAGCAGCCAAGATGACGCGGGGACCGCCAAAGGTTACGAGCAGTACTTC. This sequence encodes CASSQDDAGTAKGYEQYF.

The chain carries TRBV6-1 and TRBJ1-1; 7 bases match TRBD1. Germline V gives CDR1 MNHNS, CDR2 SASEGT. The CDR3 totals 15 residues. With V trimmed by 3 bases and J by 4 bases, 8 bases remained unmatched. This CDR3 reads CASSDRQGRRTEAFF. The CDR3 coding sequence is TGTGCCAGCAGTGACCGACAGGGCCGCCGCACTGAAGCTTTCTTT.

CDR3 sequence: CASSLALGGSNEQFF. CDR3 DNA: TGTGCCAGCAGCTTAGCGCTGGGCGGGAGTAATGAGCAGTTCTTC. The rearrangement links TRBV7-6 to TRBJ2-1; 7 positions agree with TRBD2. The CDR3 spans 15 residues. The germline V gene has CDR1 SGHVS and CDR2 FNYEAQ. Trimming took 0 bases from V and 7 from J; bases not matched to a gene: 6. Looking up the rest from reference TRBV7-6 and TRBJ2-1 gives the full variable domain: GAGVSQSPRYKVTKRGQDVALRCDPISGHVSLYWYRQALGQGPEFLTYFNYEAQQDKSGLPNDRFSAERPEGSISTLTIQRTEQRDSAMYRCASSLALGGSNEQFFGPGTRLTVL.

The chain links TRBV27 to TRBJ2-7; 12 bases match TRBD2. The germline V gene encodes CDR1 MNHEY and CDR2 SMNVEV (reference sequence). This CDR3 is 15 amino acids long. Trimming at V came to 4 bases and at J to 7 bases, leaving 8 bases not matched to a gene. The DNA for the CDR3 is TGTGCCAGCAGTTCCCTAGCGGGAGGGCCAAATGAGCAGTACTTC. It codes for CASSSLAGGPNEQYF.

This sequence joins TRBV19 and TRBJ1-2, with D unresolved. The germline V and J ends were trimmed by 6 bases and 2 bases, with 13 bases remaining between them. This CDR3 comprises 14 residues. Germline-derived CDR1 and CDR2 are LNHDA and SQIVND (reference sequence). The CDR3 DNA reads TGTGCCAGTAGAGAGCAGGCCACAAACTATGGCTACACCTTC. Protein product: CASREQATNYGYTF. The variable domain in full, with the rest retrieved from reference TRBV19 and TRBJ1-2, is DGGITQSPKYLFRKEGQNVTLSCEQNLNHDAMYWYRQDPGQGLRLIYYSQIVNDFQKGDIAEGYSVSREKKESFPLTVTSAQKNPTAFYLCASREQATNYGYTFGSGTRLTVV.

The genes are TRBV6-1 and TRBJ2-1; possible D gene TRBD2, 6 bases. The ends were cut back, 5 bases at V and 1 base at J, with 12 bases in the middle. CDR1 and CDR2 (germline): MNHNS, SASEGT. The length of the CDR3 is 15 residues. The CDR3 bases are TGTGCCAGCAGTTCCTTTAGCGGATCCTACAATGAGCAGTTCTTC. Its protein product is CASSSFSGSYNEQFF.

The genes are TRBV27 and TRBJ1-1, with a tentative D call TRBD1 (6 bases). Trimming pared 6 bases from V and 0 bases from J, leaving 8 bases between. The CDR3 covers 13 residues. Germline CDR1 is MNHEY and CDR2 is SMNVEV (reference sequence). The CDR3 DNA reads TGTGCCAGCAGGGGGACACTGAACACTGAAGCTTTCTTT. As protein: CASRGTLNTEAFF.

This sequence joins TRBV28 and TRBJ1-2; the D is unclear. Germline lookup yields CDR1 MDHEN and CDR2 SYDVKM. There are 12 residues in the CDR3. V lost 3 bases and J 8 bases, leaving 10 bases between the germline ends. This CDR3 reads CASSFRGNGYTF. CDR3 coding DNA: TGTGCCAGCAGTTTCCGGGGTAACGGCTACACCTTC.

This chain connects TRBV27 to TRBJ2-3; D call uncertain. This CDR3 region has 13 residues. Trimming left V 8 bases short and J 0 bases short, with 9 bases between. CDR1 is MNHEY, CDR2 SMNVEV, per germline (reference sequence). The CDR3 nucleotides read TGTGCCAGCTCCGGAGATAGCACAGATACGCAGTATTTT. This translates into CASSGDSTDTQYF.

The J gene is TRBJ2-1, the V gene TRBV27; 7 bases are shared with TRBD2. The germline V gene has CDR1 MNHEY and CDR2 SMNVEV (reference sequence). J gave up 1 base and V 4 bases, and 4 bases lay outside the gene matches. The CDR3 runs 15 residues. The chain's CDR3 is CASSSSGVSYNEQFF. The DNA of the CDR3 is TGTGCCAGCAGTTCTAGCGGAGTATCCTACAATGAGCAGTTCTTC.

This chain links TRBV27 with TRBJ2-1; 8 bases map to TRBD2. Looked up from germline, CDR1 is MNHEY and CDR2 is SMNVEV (reference sequence). After removal of 4 bases from V and 8 bases from J, the junction contained 7 bases not matched to a gene. The CDR3 covers 14 residues. The CDR3 bases are TGTGCCAGCAGTTCAGGGACTAGATCTGATGAGCAGTTCTTC. This gives the protein CASSSGTRSDEQFF.

The gene calls are TRBV5-1 and TRBJ1-1, with a weak D call TRBD1 (6 bases). Germline values: CDR1 SGHRS, CDR2 YFSETQ. The CDR3 is made up of 15 amino acids. V lost 4 bases, J lost 1 base, and 14 bases lay in between. The CDR3 sequence: CASSVSGAKNTEAFF. CDR3 nucleotides: TGCGCCAGCAGCGTCTCAGGGGCGAAGAACACTGAAGCTTTCTTT. Combining the CDR3 with reference TRBV5-1 and TRBJ1-1 gives the whole variable domain KAGVTQTPRYLIKTRGQQVTLSCSPISGHRSVSWYQQTPGQGLQFLFEYFSETQRNKGNFPGRFSGRQFSNSRSEMNVSTLELGDSALYLCASSVSGAKNTEAFFGQGTRLTVV.